These T cell receptor beta chains were read from a single sample in a study of tumor-infiltrating lymphocytes in primary liver carcinoma. One entry per CDR3 protein, called by TCRdb with MiXCR from the multiplex PCR reads. The data hold fewer than 250,000 distinct CDR3 sequences, with around four fifths observed a single time. Sequenced input: tumor tissue from primary liver carcinoma. These receptors were collected from a middle-aged man with primary liver carcinoma and hepatitis B virus infection. The CDR3 runs from the conserved cysteine through the conserved F or W. The D gene is left open where the match is weak. The size field is filled for only some rows; it gives once, few, many or a size class.

CDR3 protein: CASSAQGDTQYF
CDR3 DNA: TGTGCCAGCAGCGCCCAGGGAGATACGCAGTATTTT
J gene: TRBJ2-3
V gene: TRBV14
clone size: many
D gene: .

CDR3 protein: CASSLVLRGTEAIF
CDR3 DNA: TGTGCCAGCAGTTTGGTGTTGAGAGGCACTGAAGCTATCTTT
J gene: TRBJ1-1
V gene: TRBV12-3/TRBV12-4
clone size: .
D gene: .

CDR3 protein: CASSPPTGSVGIAEVFF
CDR3 DNA: TGTGCCAGCAGTCCCCCCACGGGGTCGGTAGGTATCGCTGAAGTTTTCTTT
J gene: TRBJ1-1
V gene: TRBV6-5
clone size: .
D gene: .

CDR3 protein: CASSSRRLYARKQYF
CDR3 DNA: TGTGCCAGCAGTTCCAGACGGCTTTACGCGCGCAAGCAGTACTTC
J gene: TRBJ2-7
V gene: TRBV11-2
clone size: few
D gene: .

CDR3 protein: CSVEADRGRTGTQYF
CDR3 DNA: TGTAGCGTTGAAGCGGACAGGGGGCGAACAGGGACCCAGTACTTC
J gene: TRBJ2-5
V gene: TRBV29-1
clone size: .
D gene: TRBD1

CDR3 protein: CASGRREGRSYNEKFF
CDR3 DNA: TGTGCCAGCGGTCGGAGGGAGGGGCGCTCCTACAATGAGAAGTTCTTC
J gene: TRBJ2-1
V gene: TRBV12-3/TRBV12-4
clone size: .
D gene: TRBD2

CDR3 protein: CSVRWVATEAFF
CDR3 DNA: TGCAGTGTTCGATGGGTTGCGACTGAAGCTTTCTTT
J gene: TRBJ1-1
V gene: TRBV29-1
clone size: .
D gene: .

CDR3 protein: CANSWAGDEQYF
CDR3 DNA: TGTGCCAACAGCTGGGCGGGGGACGAGCAATACTTC
J gene: TRBJ2-7
V gene: TRBV7-9
clone size: .
D gene: TRBD2

CDR3 protein: CASSGEAGELFF
CDR3 DNA: TGTGCCAGCAGTGGGGAGGCCGGGGAGCTGTTTTTT
J gene: TRBJ2-2
V gene: TRBV5-4
clone size: .
D gene: .

CDR3 protein: CVTRQGVTSHEQYF
CDR3 DNA: TGTGTCACTCGACAGGGGGTGACATCCCACGAGCAGTACTTC
J gene: TRBJ2-7
V gene: TRBV11-3
clone size: .
D gene: TRBD1

CDR3 protein: CASSINDNEQFF
CDR3 DNA: TGTGCCAGCAGCATAAATGACAATGAGCAGTTCTTT
J gene: TRBJ2-1
V gene: TRBV11-3
clone size: .
D gene: .

CDR3 protein: CASSLIGTSGSGDTQYF
CDR3 DNA: TGTGCCAGCAGCCTGATTGGGACTAGCGGGAGTGGAGATACGCAGTATTTT
J gene: TRBJ2-3
V gene: TRBV5-5
clone size: .
D gene: TRBD2

CDR3 protein: CSVEISAANTGELFF
CDR3 DNA: TGCAGCGTTGAGATTAGCGCAGCGAACACCGGGGAGCTGTTTTTT
J gene: TRBJ2-2
V gene: TRBV29-1
clone size: once
D gene: .

CDR3 protein: CASSSRLAGLYNDQFF
CDR3 DNA: TGTGCCAGCAGCTCGAGACTAGCGGGATTATACAATGATCAGTTCTTC
J gene: TRBJ2-1
V gene: TRBV5-8
clone size: .
D gene: TRBD2

CDR3 protein: CVSSDLAGGGDTQYF
CDR3 DNA: TGTGTCAGCAGTGATCTAGCGGGAGGGGGAGATACTCAGTATTTT
J gene: TRBJ2-3
V gene: TRBV6-1
clone size: .
D gene: TRBD2

CDR3 protein: CASISWDMGRNSPLHF
CDR3 DNA: TGCGCCAGCATCTCCTGGGACATGGGAAGGAATTCGCCCCTCCACTTT
J gene: TRBJ1-6
V gene: TRBV4-3
clone size: .
D gene: .

CDR3 protein: CASSEIRDIYCYTF
CDR3 DNA: TGTGCCAGCAGTGAAATTCGGGATATCTACTGCTACACCTTC
J gene: TRBJ1-2
V gene: TRBV6-1
clone size: .
D gene: .

CDR3 protein: CNVEVSASASYGYTF
CDR3 DNA: TGCAACGTTGAAGTATCCGCTAGCGCCTCCTATGGCTACACGTTC
J gene: TRBJ1-2
V gene: TRBV29-1
clone size: .
D gene: .

CDR3 protein: CASSAGLSSSGANVLTF
CDR3 DNA: TGCGCCAGCAGTGCGGGACTATCGAGTTCTGGGGCCAACGTCCTGACTTTC
J gene: TRBJ2-6
V gene: TRBV5-1
clone size: few
D gene: TRBD2

CDR3 protein: CASSSTGVEKVFF
CDR3 DNA: TGTGCCAGCAGCTCTACAGGCGTGGAAAAAGTGTTTTTT
J gene: TRBJ1-4
V gene: TRBV7-9
clone size: .
D gene: .

CDR3 protein: CVSKRQGTTQPKHF
CDR3 DNA: TGTGTCAGCAAAAGACAGGGGACAACTCAGCCCAAGCATTTT
J gene: TRBJ1-5
V gene: TRBV28
clone size: .
D gene: TRBD1

CDR3 protein: CNVGSGWDMNTEALF
CDR3 DNA: TGCAACGTTGGATCCGGGTGGGATATGAACACTGAAGCTCTCTTT
J gene: TRBJ1-1
V gene: TRBV29-1
clone size: .
D gene: .

CDR3 protein: CASSLAGGPFNYYQYF
CDR3 DNA: TGTGCCAGCAGCTTAGCAGGGGGCCCCTTTAACTACTATCAGTACTTC
J gene: TRBJ2-7
V gene: TRBV11-2
clone size: .
D gene: TRBD1

CDR3 protein: CASSAGYTQYF
CDR3 DNA: TGTGCCAGTAGCGCGGGATATACGCAGTATTTT
J gene: TRBJ2-3
V gene: TRBV7-8
clone size: .
D gene: .

CDR3 protein: CASSGQANTEAFF
CDR3 DNA: TGTGCCAGCAGTGGACAGGCGAACACTGAAGCTTTCTTT
J gene: TRBJ1-1
V gene: TRBV2
clone size: .
D gene: .